The 15 T cell receptor beta chains in this list originate from one sample, sequenced in a study of breast tumors, draining lymph nodes, adjacent tissues. Samples came from axillary lymph nodes draining the breast cancer. MiXCR, run by TCRdb on the multiplex PCR reads, gives a single entry per CDR3 protein. This sample yields more than 85,000 distinct CDR3 sequences, of which 21% are seen a single time; 1% to 1.5% belongs to the top ten. The sample comprised axillary lymph node tissue. The receptor set was obtained from a female donor with breast cancer. Some clones in this sample may be carry-over from other donors' samples.

V is TRBV5-1 and J is TRBJ1-3; D possibly corresponds to TRBD1 (5 bases). V shed 1 base and J shed 1 base, with 15 bases lying between them. The CDR3 length is 17 residues. Germline V gives CDR1 SGHRS, CDR2 YFSETQ. CDR3 residues: CASSLSRLGGSGNTIYF. CDR3 coding DNA: TGCGCCAGCAGCTTGTCTCGTTTGGGGGGGTCTGGAAACACCATATATTTT.

The chain combines TRBV6-2 or TRBV6-3 with TRBJ2-3, with D possibly TRBD2 on 5 matching bases. This CDR3 has 14 amino acids. The V gene's germline CDR1 is MNHEY and CDR2 SVGEGT. The V and J ends lost 4 bases and 6 bases respectively, with 14 bases between them. The CDR3, as DNA: TGTGCCAGCAGTTTGGGAGTGTCGGCGGATACGCAGTATTTT. It yields the protein CASSLGVSADTQYF.

This clonotype was counted a few times. The junction departs from the called germline gene at one end, perhaps through a read error. This rearrangement joins TRBV12-3 or TRBV12-4 to TRBJ2-7; 8 bases map to TRBD1. The CDR3 consists of 14 residues. The CDR3 nucleotides read TGTGCCGGCAGTACCGGGACAGGATCCTACGAGCAGTACTTC. Its translation: CAGSTGTGSYEQYF.

This clonotype showed up many times. The CDR3 sequence: CASSAALAGGRHTQYF. The CDR3 bases are TGTGCCAGCAGTGCAGCACTAGCGGGAGGCCGCCATACGCAGTATTTT. J is TRBJ2-3 and V is TRBV2; 12 positions agree with TRBD2. CDR1 is SNHLY and CDR2 is FYNNEI in the germline V gene. With V trimmed by 4 bases and J by 7 bases, 9 bases remained unmatched. The CDR3 has 16 residues.

A word on this clonotype: A much larger clone differs by one base, so this may be a read error. V is TRBV19 and J is TRBJ1-5; no clear D gene. This CDR3 spans 13 amino acids. Germline values: CDR1 LNHDA, CDR2 SQIVND (reference sequence). The CDR3 spells CAGSTEGNQPQHF. As DNA, the CDR3 is TGTGCCGGTAGTACAGAGGGAAATCAGCCCCAGCATTTT. The full variable domain, completed using reference TRBV19 and TRBJ1-5, is DGGITQSPKYLFRKEGQNVTLSCEQNLNHDAMYWYRQDPGQGLRLIYYSQIVNDFQKGDIAEGYSVSREKKESFPLTVTSAQKNPTAFYLCAGSTEGNQPQHFGDGTRLSIL.

This clonotype was counted many times. The V and J genes are TRBV20-1 and TRBJ2-1, with D uncertain. V shed 1 base and J shed 8 bases, with 9 bases lying between them. The CDR3 extends over 12 amino acids. In germline, CDR1 is DFQATT, CDR2 SNEGSKA (reference sequence). As DNA, the CDR3 is TGCAGTGCTAGAGCTAAGATTGATGAGCAGTTCTTC. This translates into CSARAKIDEQFF.

This clonotype has ten or more counts. V gene TRBV6-6 combines with J gene TRBJ1-2; the D is unclear. The V end lost 8 bases, the J end lost 1 base, and 5 bases lay between the germline ends. The germline V gene has CDR1 MNHNY and CDR2 SVGAGI (reference sequence). This CDR3 is built from 11 residues. The CDR3 region is CASGDNYGYTF. CDR3 nucleotide sequence: TGTGCCAGCGGAGATAACTATGGCTACACCTTC.

This sequence joins TRBV30 and TRBJ2-3; D is unresolved. V dropped 1 base and J dropped 4 bases, with 3 bases sitting between them. CDR1 and CDR2 from the germline V gene are GTSNPN and SVGIG (reference sequence). CDR3 length: 11 residues. The DNA for the CDR3 is TGTGCCTGGAGTGGGCCAGATACGCAGTATTTT. It translates to CAWSGPDTQYF.

This clonotype was detected many times. V gene TRBV7-2 combines with J gene TRBJ2-4; D ambiguous. The germline CDR1 and CDR2 sequences are SGHTA and FQGNSA. Trimming cost V 6 bases and J 0 bases, with 9 bases left between them. CDR3 size: 14 residues. The DNA of the CDR3 is TGTGCCAGCAGGCAATCGGGAGCCAAAAACATTCAGTACTTC. Translation: CASRQSGAKNIQYF.

In this sample, this clonotype turned up a few times. This chain links TRBV3-1 with TRBJ1-5, with D uncertain. Trimming removed 1 base from V and 9 bases from J, with 10 bases in between. Germline V gene lookup returns CDR1 LGHDT and CDR2 YNNKEL (reference sequence). The CDR3 has 13 amino acids. CDR3 sequence: CASSQGGHRPQHF. In nucleotides, the CDR3 is TGTGCCAGCAGCCAAGGAGGTCATAGGCCCCAGCATTTT.

There are many counts of this clonotype. This chain uses TRBV6-1 with TRBJ2-3; the match to TRBD2 covers 9 bases. Germline CDR1 is MNHNS and CDR2 is SASEGT. With V trimmed by 8 bases and J by 5 bases, 17 bases remained unmatched. The CDR3 contains 17 residues. The CDR3 loop is CASHRLAGPRGVDTQYF. CDR3 in DNA: TGTGCCAGCCACCGCCTAGCGGGGCCTCGAGGCGTAGATACGCAGTATTTT.

The sample holds many counts of this clonotype. This chain joins TRBV25-1 and TRBJ2-1; 11 nucleotides match TRBD2. The CDR3 consists of 12 residues. V dropped 3 bases and J dropped 13; count of bases not matched to a gene: 2. Per the germline V gene, CDR1 is MGHDK and CDR2 is SYGVNS. CDR3 in DNA: TGTGCCAGCAGTGAGGGACTAGCGGATCAGTTCTTC. It encodes CASSEGLADQFF.

This clonotype was picked up many times. This chain joins TRBV10-3 and TRBJ1-5; TRBD1 matches at 9 bases. The CDR3 extends over 15 amino acids. V lost 6 bases and J lost 4; bases outside the gene matches: 7. Germline V gene sequence: CDR1 ENHRY, CDR2 SYGVKD. CDR3 sequence: CAIRDGQGLNQPQHF. CDR3 coding DNA: TGTGCCATCAGGGATGGACAGGGGTTAAATCAGCCCCAGCATTTT.

This clonotype was seen many times. The V and J genes are TRBV2 and TRBJ1-2; TRBD1 matches 12 bases. Germline V gives CDR1 SNHLY, CDR2 FYNNEI. The CDR3 loop spans 15 amino acids. Germline trimming cut 7 bases from V and 7 bases from J; bases unmatched to any gene: 10. CDR3 region: CASKVRDRGLSGYTF. CDR3 nucleotides: TGTGCCAGCAAGGTTCGGGACAGGGGGCTTAGTGGCTACACCTTC.

On this clonotype: One base away lies a much larger clone, so this may be a sequencing read error. This chain joins TRBV20-1 and TRBJ2-7; unclear D gene. V dropped 4 bases and J dropped 7 bases, with 17 bases sitting between them. The length of the CDR3 is 13 residues. Germline CDR1 is DFQATT and CDR2 is SNEGSKA (reference sequence). The CDR3 reads CSATGLILGEQYF. In DNA, the CDR3 is TGCAGTGCTACCGGGCTAATCCTCGGAGAGCAGTACTTC.